Shown below are 14 T cell receptor beta chains from a single sample sequenced in a study of CD8 T cells in Susac syndrome. An input of roughly 0.5 to 1 ug of RNA was subjected to reverse transcription using random hexamers. TCRdb re-called the immunoSEQ multiplex PCR reads through MiXCR, storing one row per CDR3 protein. The table includes under 200,000 distinct CDR3 sequences, 95% to 97% detected once. Sequenced material: CD4+ T cells from PBMCs. These receptors came from a human donor with Susac syndrome.

The genes are TRBV11-1 and TRBJ1-1; D not resolved. V dropped 5 bases and J dropped 4 bases, with 11 bases sitting between them. Germline lookup yields CDR1 SGHAT and CDR2 FQDESV (reference sequence). CDR3 length: 13 amino acids. This CDR3 reads CASSHDLGTEAFF. The CDR3 DNA reads as TGTGCCAGCAGCCACGACCTCGGCACTGAAGCTTTCTTT.

This chain connects TRBV28 to TRBJ2-7; 9 nucleotides match TRBD2. V trimming: 3 bases; J trimming: 3 bases; junction bases outside the gene matches: 6. The CDR3 totals 15 residues. Germline V gene data show CDR1 as MDHEN and CDR2 as SYDVKM. CDR3 sequence reads: CASSFGPSGVYEQYV. CDR3 coding DNA: TGTGCCAGCAGTTTTGGTCCTAGCGGGGTCTACGAGCAGTACGTC.

The rearrangement joins TRBV20-1 to TRBJ2-7; D perhaps matches TRBD2 (6 bases). This CDR3 has 13 residues. The V end was cut by 1 base, the J end by 2 bases, with 9 bases between. In germline, CDR1 is DFQATT, CDR2 SNEGSKA (reference sequence). CDR3 DNA sequence: TGCAGTGCTAGAGGCGGGGAGCCCTACGAGCAGTACGTC. Translating it yields CSARGGEPYEQYV.

The chain combines TRBV2 with TRBJ2-3; 7 bases match TRBD1. The germline gives CDR1 SNHLY, CDR2 FYNNEI. The CDR3 contains 13 residues. J was trimmed by 13 bases and V by 6 bases; bases with no gene match: 13. The CDR3 sequence is CASSPNSRDSEYF. The DNA of the CDR3 is TGTGCCAGCAGCCCTAACTCCCGGGACAGCGAGTATTTT. Filled out from reference TRBV2 and TRBJ2-3, the complete variable domain reads EPEVTQTPSHQVTQMGQEVILRCVPISNHLYFYWYRQILGQKVEFLVSFYNNEISEKSEIFDDQFSVERPDGSNFTLKIRSTKLEDSAMYFCASSPNSRDSEYFGPGTRLTVL.

The chain combines TRBV12-3 or TRBV12-4 with TRBJ2-7, with D perhaps TRBD1 (6 bases). The CDR3 spans 14 residues. Trimming left V 6 bases short and J 3 bases short, with 15 bases between. This CDR3 reads CASREQGFGYEQYF. The CDR3 DNA is TGTGCCAGCAGGGAACAGGGATTTGGCTACGAGCAGTACTTC.

The chain is built from TRBV28 and TRBJ1-5; tentatively, D is TRBD1 (5 bases). The V end was cut by 6 bases, the J end by 0 bases, with 9 bases between. The CDR3 consists of 14 residues. Germline V CDR1 and CDR2: MDHEN, SYDVKM. The CDR3 is CASSAGGSNQPQHF. The CDR3, as DNA: TGTGCCAGCAGCGCCGGGGGTAGCAATCAGCCCCAGCATTTT.

This chain joins TRBV20-1 and TRBJ2-3; perhaps TRBD1 as D (8 bases). V gave up 6 bases and J gave up 3 bases, with 13 bases separating them. Germline assignment: CDR1 DFQATT and CDR2 SNEGSKA (reference sequence). This CDR3 contains 13 residues. The CDR3 protein is CSAAQGGTDTQYF. The CDR3 nucleotides are TGCAGTGCCGCACAGGGGGGGACAGATACGCAGTATTTT.

This sequence joins TRBV5-4 and TRBJ2-7; maybe TRBD2 (7 bases). The CDR3 runs 16 residues. Germline CDR1 reads SGHNT; CDR2 reads YYREEE (reference sequence). With 4 bases removed from V and 0 bases from J, the gap between germline ends came to 17 bases. The chain's CDR3 is CASSKGGGGSSYEQYV. The DNA of the CDR3 is TGTGCCAGCAGCAAGGGGGGCGGGGGAAGCTCCTACGAGCAGTACGTC.

V is TRBV30 and J is TRBJ1-5; the D gene is possibly TRBD1 (6 bases). This CDR3 is built from 14 residues. The germline gives CDR1 GTSNPN, CDR2 SVGIG (reference sequence). V dropped 2 bases and J dropped 2 bases, with 10 bases sitting between them. CDR3 nucleotides: TGTGCCTGGAGTAAGGGGGGAGGCAATCAGCCCCAGCATTTT. It encodes CAWSKGGGNQPQHF.

The V call is TRBV7-8, the J call TRBJ2-7; 8 bases map to TRBD2. The CDR3 is 19 residues long. J was trimmed by 0 bases and V by 6 bases; bases with no gene match: 19. Per germline, CDR1 SGHVS and CDR2 FQNEAQ. CDR3 residues: CASRHSRAGGAHGSYEQYF. The CDR3 DNA reads as TGTGCCAGCAGACATAGCCGGGCGGGAGGAGCACATGGCTCCTACGAGCAGTACTTC.

The chain couples TRBV28 to TRBJ1-5, with D unclear. The CDR3 length is 12 residues. V gave up 2 bases and J gave up 5 bases, with 4 bases separating them. CDR1 is MDHEN, CDR2 SYDVKM, per germline. CDR3 residues: CASSLVDQPQHF. The CDR3 bases are TGTGCCAGCAGTTTAGTGGATCAGCCCCAGCATTTT.

The chain couples TRBV20-1 to TRBJ2-3, with 13 positions matching TRBD2. J gave up 3 bases and V 5 bases, and 5 bases lay outside the gene matches. Germline lookup yields CDR1 DFQATT and CDR2 SNEGSKA (reference sequence). The CDR3 has 15 amino acids. The CDR3, as DNA: TGCAGTGCTGATCCGGGACTAGCGGGAACAGATACGCAGTATTTT. This codes for CSADPGLAGTDTQYF.

V usage is TRBV30 and J usage is TRBJ2-1; TRBD2 might be the D (6 bases). Germline assignment: CDR1 GTSNPN and CDR2 SVGIG (reference sequence). Trimming took 3 bases from V and 10 from J, leaving 10 bases between them. The CDR3 contains 11 residues. The CDR3 region has the DNA TGTGCCTGGAGCAACCGGGGGGAGCAGTTCTTC. This sequence encodes CAWSNRGEQFF. Using reference TRBV30 and TRBJ2-1 for the parts outside the CDR3, the full variable domain is SQTIHQWPATLVQPVGSPLSLECTVEGTSNPNLYWYRQAAGRGLQLLFYSVGIGQISSEVPQNLSASRPQDRQFILSSKKLLLSDSGFYLCAWSNRGEQFFGPGTRLTVL.

This rearrangement joins TRBV20-1 to TRBJ2-7, with 11 nucleotides matching TRBD2. The ends lost 4 bases at V and 7 bases at J; junction bases unmatched: 12. Germline CDR1 DFQATT, CDR2 SNEGSKA (reference sequence). The CDR3 is 15 amino acids. CDR3: CSAISGLAVQSEQYF. The DNA of the CDR3 is TGCAGTGCTATCTCGGGACTAGCGGTGCAGTCGGAGCAGTACTTC.